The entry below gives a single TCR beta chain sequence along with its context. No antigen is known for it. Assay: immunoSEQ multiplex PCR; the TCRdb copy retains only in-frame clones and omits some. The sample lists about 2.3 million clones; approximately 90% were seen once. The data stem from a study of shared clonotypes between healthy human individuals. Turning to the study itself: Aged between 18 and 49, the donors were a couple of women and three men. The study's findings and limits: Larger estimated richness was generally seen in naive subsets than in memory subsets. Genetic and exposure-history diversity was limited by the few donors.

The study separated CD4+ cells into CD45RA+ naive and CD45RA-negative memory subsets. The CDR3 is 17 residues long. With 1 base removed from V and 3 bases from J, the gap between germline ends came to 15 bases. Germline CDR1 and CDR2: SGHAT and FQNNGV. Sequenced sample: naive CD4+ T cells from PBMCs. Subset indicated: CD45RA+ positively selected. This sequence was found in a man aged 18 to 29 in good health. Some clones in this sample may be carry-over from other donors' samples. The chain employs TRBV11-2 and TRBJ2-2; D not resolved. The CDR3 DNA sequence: TGTGCCAGCAGCTTAGGACCGCCCTTTACTGACACCGGGGAGCTGTTTTTT. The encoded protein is CASSLGPPFTDTGELFF.